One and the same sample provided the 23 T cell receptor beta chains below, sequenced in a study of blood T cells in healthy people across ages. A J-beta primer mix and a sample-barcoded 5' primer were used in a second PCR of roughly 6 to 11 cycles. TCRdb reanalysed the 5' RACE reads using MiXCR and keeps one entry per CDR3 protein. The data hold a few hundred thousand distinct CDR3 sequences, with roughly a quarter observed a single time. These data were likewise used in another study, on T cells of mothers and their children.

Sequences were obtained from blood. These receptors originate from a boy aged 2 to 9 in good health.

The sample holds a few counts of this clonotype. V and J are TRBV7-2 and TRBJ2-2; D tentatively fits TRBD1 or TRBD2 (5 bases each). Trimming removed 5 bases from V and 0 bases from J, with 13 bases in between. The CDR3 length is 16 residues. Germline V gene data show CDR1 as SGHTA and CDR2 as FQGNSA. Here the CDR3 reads CASSPGAGTNTGELFF. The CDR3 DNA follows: TGTGCCAGCAGCCCCGGGGCGGGCACGAACACCGGGGAGCTGTTTTTT.

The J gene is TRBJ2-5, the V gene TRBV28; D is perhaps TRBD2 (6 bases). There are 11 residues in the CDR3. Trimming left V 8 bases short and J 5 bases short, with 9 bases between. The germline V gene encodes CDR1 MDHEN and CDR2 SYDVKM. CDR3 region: CASPGVETQYF. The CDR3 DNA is TGTGCCAGCCCGGGAGTGGAGACCCAGTACTTC.

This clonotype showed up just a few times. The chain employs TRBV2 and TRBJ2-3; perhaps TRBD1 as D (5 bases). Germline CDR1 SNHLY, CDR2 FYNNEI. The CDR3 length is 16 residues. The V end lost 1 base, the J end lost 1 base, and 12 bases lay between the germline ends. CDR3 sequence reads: CASSEGVPRGTDTQYF. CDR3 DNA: TGTGCCAGCAGTGAAGGGGTCCCCAGGGGCACAGATACGCAGTATTTT.

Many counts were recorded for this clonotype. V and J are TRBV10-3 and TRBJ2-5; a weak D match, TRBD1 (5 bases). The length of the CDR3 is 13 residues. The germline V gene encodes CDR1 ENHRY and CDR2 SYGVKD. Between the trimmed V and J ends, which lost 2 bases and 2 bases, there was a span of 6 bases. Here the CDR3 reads CAISEGAQETQYF. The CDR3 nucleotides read TGTGCCATCAGTGAGGGGGCTCAAGAGACCCAGTACTTC.

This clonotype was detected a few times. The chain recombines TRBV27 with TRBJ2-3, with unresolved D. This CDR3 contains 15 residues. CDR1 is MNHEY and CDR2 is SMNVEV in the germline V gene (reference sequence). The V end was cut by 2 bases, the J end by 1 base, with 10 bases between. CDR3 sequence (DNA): TGTGCCAGCAGTTTAATCGGGTTGGGCACAGATACGCAGTATTTT. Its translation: CASSLIGLGTDTQYF.

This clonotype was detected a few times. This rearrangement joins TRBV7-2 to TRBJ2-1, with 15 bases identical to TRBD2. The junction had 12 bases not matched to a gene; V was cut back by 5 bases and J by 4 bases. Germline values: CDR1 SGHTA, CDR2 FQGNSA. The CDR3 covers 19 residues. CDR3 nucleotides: TGTGCCAGCAGCCCAATGGGACTAGCGGGGGGTTCCCTTTACAATGAGCAGTTCTTC. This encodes CASSPMGLAGGSLYNEQFF.

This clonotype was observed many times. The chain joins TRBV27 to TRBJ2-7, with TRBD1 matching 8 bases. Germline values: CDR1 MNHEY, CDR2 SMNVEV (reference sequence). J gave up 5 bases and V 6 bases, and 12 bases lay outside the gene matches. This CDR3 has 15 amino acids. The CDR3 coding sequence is TGTGCCAGCAGCCGGGGACAGGTACTACGAGACGAGCAGTACTTC. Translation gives CASSRGQVLRDEQYF.

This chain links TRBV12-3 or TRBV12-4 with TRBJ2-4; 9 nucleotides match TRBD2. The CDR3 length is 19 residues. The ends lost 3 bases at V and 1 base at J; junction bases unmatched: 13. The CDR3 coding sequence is TGTGCCAGCAGTTTGAGGCGGGAGGGCCGGCTGCTGGCCAAAAACATTCAGTACTTC. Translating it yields CASSLRREGRLLAKNIQYF.

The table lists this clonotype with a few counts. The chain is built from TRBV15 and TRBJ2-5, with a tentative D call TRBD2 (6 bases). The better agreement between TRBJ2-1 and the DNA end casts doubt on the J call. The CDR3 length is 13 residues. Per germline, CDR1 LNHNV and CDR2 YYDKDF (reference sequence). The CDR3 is CATSSRLVLEQFF. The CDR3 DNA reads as TGTGCCACCAGCAGTAGACTAGTCCTCGAGCAGTTCTTC.

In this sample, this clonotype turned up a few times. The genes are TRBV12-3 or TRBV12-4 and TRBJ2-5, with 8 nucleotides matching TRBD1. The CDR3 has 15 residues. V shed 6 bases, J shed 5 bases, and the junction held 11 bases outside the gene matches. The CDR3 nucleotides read TGTGCCAGCAGACCAGGGGGCGCGGGTTCGGAGACCCAGTACTTC. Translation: CASRPGGAGSETQYF.

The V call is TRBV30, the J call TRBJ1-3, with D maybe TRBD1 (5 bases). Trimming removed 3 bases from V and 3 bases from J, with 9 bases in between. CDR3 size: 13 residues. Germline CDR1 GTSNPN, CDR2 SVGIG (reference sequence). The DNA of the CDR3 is TGTGCCTGGAGCGCAGGGTTTGGAAACACCATATATTTT. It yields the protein CAWSAGFGNTIYF.

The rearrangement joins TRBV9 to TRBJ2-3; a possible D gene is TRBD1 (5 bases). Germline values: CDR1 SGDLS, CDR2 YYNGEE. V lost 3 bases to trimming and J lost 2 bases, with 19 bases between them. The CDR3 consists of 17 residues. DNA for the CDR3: TGTGCCAGCAGCGACCCGAAGGGGTCCCATTACACAGATACGCAGTATTTT. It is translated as CASSDPKGSHYTDTQYF.

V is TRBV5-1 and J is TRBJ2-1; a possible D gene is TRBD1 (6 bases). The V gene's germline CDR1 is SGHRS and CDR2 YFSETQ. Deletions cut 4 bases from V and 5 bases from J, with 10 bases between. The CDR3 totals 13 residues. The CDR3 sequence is CASSIQGNNEQFF. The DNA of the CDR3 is TGCGCCAGCAGCATACAGGGAAACAATGAGCAGTTCTTC.

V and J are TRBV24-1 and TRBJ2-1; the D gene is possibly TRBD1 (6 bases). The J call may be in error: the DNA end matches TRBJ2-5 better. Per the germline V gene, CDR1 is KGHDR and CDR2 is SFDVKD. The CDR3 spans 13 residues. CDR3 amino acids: CATSDGGRETQYF. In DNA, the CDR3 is TGTGCCACCAGTGATGGGGGCCGGGAGACCCAGTACTTC.

The CDR3 region has the DNA TGTGCCAGCAGCTTAGGAGAGGGGGCGGCAGATACGCAGTATTTT. It encodes CASSLGEGAADTQYF. The chain carries TRBV11-3 and TRBJ2-3, with 7 bases matching TRBD1. Germline assignment: CDR1 SGHNT and CDR2 YENEEA. After removal of 1 base from V and 4 bases from J, the junction contained 5 bases not matched to a gene. The CDR3 has 15 residues.

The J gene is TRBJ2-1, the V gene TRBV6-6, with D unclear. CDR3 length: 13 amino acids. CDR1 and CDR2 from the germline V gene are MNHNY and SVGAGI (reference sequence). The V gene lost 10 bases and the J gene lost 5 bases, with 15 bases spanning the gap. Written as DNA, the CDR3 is TGTGCCACCCATAATGTGGCGGACAATGAGCAGTTCTTC. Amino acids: CATHNVADNEQFF.

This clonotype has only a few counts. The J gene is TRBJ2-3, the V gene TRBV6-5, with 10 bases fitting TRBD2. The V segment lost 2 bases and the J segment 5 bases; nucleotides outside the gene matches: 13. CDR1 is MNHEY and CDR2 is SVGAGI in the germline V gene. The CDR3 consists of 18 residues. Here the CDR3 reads CASSYRGAAGGLGDTQYF. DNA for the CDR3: TGTGCCAGCAGTTACAGGGGTGCAGCGGGGGGGCTTGGAGATACGCAGTATTTT.

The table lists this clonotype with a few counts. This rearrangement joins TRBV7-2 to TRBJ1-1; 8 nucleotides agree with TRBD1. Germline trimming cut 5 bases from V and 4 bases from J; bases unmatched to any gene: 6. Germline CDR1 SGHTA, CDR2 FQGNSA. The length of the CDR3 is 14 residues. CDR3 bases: TGTGCCAGCAGCCGCCATACAGGGGGCACTGAAGCTTTCTTT. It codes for CASSRHTGGTEAFF.

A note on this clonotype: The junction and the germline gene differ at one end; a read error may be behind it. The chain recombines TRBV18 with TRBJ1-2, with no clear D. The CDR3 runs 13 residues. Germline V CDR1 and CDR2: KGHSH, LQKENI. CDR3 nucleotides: TGTGCCAGCTCACCGGGGTATAACTATGGCCACACCTTC. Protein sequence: CASSPGYNYGHTF. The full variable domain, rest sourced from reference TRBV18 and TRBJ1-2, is NAGVMQNPRHLVRRRGQEARLRCSPMKGHSHVYWYRQLPEEGLKFMVYLQKENIIDESGMPKERFSAEFPKEGPSILRIQQVVRGDSAAYFCASSPGYNYGHTFGSGTRLTVV.

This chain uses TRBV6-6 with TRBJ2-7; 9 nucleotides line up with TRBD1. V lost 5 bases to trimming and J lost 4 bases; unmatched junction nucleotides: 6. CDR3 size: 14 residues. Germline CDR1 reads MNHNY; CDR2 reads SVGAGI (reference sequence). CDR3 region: CASSTGGGGYEQYF. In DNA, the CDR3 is TGTGCCAGCAGTACAGGGGGCGGGGGATACGAGCAGTACTTC.

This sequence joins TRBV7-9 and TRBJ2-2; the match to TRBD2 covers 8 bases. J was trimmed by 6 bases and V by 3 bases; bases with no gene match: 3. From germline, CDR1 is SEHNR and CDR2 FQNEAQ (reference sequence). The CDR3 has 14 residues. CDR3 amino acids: CASSFERESGELFF. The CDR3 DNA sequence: TGTGCCAGCAGCTTTGAGCGGGAGTCCGGGGAGCTGTTTTTT.

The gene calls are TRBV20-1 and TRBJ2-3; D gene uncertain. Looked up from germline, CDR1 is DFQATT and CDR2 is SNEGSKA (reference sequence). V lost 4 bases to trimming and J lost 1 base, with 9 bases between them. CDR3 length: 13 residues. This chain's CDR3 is CSAILTGTDTQYF. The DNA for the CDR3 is TGCAGTGCTATATTGACGGGCACAGATACGCAGTATTTT.

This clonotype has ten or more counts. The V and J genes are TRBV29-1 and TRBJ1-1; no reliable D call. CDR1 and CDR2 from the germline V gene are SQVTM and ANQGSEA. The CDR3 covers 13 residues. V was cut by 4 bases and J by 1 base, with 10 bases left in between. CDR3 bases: TGCAGCGTTGGCCGGACGGCGAACACTGAAGCTTTCTTT. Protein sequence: CSVGRTANTEAFF. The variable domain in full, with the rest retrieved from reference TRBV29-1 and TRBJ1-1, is SAVISQKPSRDICQRGTSLTIQCQVDSQVTMMFWYRQQPGQSLTLIATANQGSEATYESGFVIDKFPISRPNLTFSTLTVSNMSPEDSSIYLCSVGRTANTEAFFGQGTRLTVV.